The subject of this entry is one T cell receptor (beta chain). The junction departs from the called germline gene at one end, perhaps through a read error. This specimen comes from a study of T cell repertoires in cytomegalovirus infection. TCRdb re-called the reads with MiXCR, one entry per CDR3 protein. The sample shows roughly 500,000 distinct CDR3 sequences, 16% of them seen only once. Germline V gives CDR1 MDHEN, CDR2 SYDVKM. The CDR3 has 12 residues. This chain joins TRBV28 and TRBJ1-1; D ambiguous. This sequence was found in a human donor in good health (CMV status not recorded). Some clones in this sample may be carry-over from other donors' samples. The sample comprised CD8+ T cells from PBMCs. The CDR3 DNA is TGTGCCAGCAGTTTCTGGCAGGATGAAGCTTGCTTT. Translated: CASSFWQDEACF.